The sample holds a few counts of the clone carrying this T cell receptor beta chain. Its antigen is as yet unknown. This sample was taken from a study of cytomegalovirus exposure and HLA in healthy donors. The PCR made use of 60 Vbeta and 13 Jbeta primers. Libraries were prepared by immunoSEQ multiplex PCR; TCRdb keeps only in-frame clonotypes and omits some of them. The repertoire holds 100,000 to 150,000 clones, with about 10% as singletons. Overall study findings and caveats: Among the CMV-associated chains, three were confirmed in vitro as specific for CMV antigens. A later analysis by the authors found several of the most significant clusters apparently linked to common viral pathogens. Associated with cytomegalovirus, according to the listing, were 150 to 200 TCR beta chains.

This receptor was taken from a woman younger than 30 in good health and CMV-seropositive. Material for sequencing was PBMCs.

The CDR3 nucleotides read TGTGCCAGCAGCGTCGACAGTAATGGCTACACCTTC. This codes for CASSVDSNGYTF. The chain combines TRBV5-4 with TRBJ1-2; the D gene is possibly TRBD1 (5 bases). Trimming stripped 4 bases from V and 6 bases from J, with 10 bases between. CDR3 size: 12 residues. From germline, CDR1 is SGHNT and CDR2 YYREEE (reference sequence).